The next 7 T cell receptor beta chains were all read from a single sample in a study of blood T cell repertoires in COVID-19. Method: immunoSEQ multiplex PCR; TCRdb's copy keeps in-frame clones and lacks some. The data show hundreds of thousands of clones, around 91% seen once. The specimen was PBMCs or T cells enriched from blood (not recorded which). These receptors came from a man younger than 30 who had recovered from COVID-19.

The chain employs TRBV27 and TRBJ2-3; D may be TRBD2 (6 bases). Trimming shortened V by 6 bases and J by 6 bases, and 28 bases separated the two germline ends. The germline gives CDR1 MNHEY, CDR2 SMNVEV (reference sequence). This CDR3 is 18 amino acids long. CDR3 DNA: TGTGCCAGCAGGACTAGACCCTACCTAATCGGTGGGGAGGATACGCAGTATTTT. Translating gives CASRTRPYLIGGEDTQYF.

The chain is built from TRBV24-1 and TRBJ1-6; D is perhaps TRBD1 (5 bases). The CDR3 is made up of 18 amino acids. Trimming took off 6 bases at V and 4 bases at J, with 21 bases between the two ends. Germline values: CDR1 KGHDR, CDR2 SFDVKD. The CDR3 coding sequence is TGTGCCACCAGTCGTCCCGGACGGGGGTCCCTATATAATTCACCCCTCCACTTT. It codes for CATSRPGRGSLYNSPLHF.

The V and J genes are TRBV19 and TRBJ1-1; the D is unclear. The CDR3 extends over 18 amino acids. V lost 3 bases and J 0 bases, leaving 20 bases between the germline ends. The germline V gene encodes CDR1 LNHDA and CDR2 SQIVND (reference sequence). Written as DNA, the CDR3 is TGTGCCAGTAGTATGGAGTCTGGTCTTCGGAAGGTGAACACTGAAGCTTTCTTT. It codes for CASSMESGLRKVNTEAFF.

The gene calls are TRBV7-2 and TRBJ1-4; 9 nucleotides align to TRBD1. This CDR3 region has 16 residues. Germline CDR1 and CDR2: SGHTA and FQGNSA. J was trimmed by 5 bases and V by 1 base; bases with no gene match: 5. CDR3 region: CASSLGTTGGNEKLFF. CDR3 DNA: TGTGCCAGCAGCTTAGGGACGACAGGGGGAAATGAAAAACTGTTTTTT.

The genes are TRBV5-8 and TRBJ1-6; 9 bases line up with TRBD1. CDR1 is SGHTS and CDR2 is YDEGEE in the germline V gene. This CDR3 is 14 amino acids long. V lost 6 bases and J lost 7; bases outside the gene matches: 5. In nucleotides, the CDR3 is TGTGCCAGCACCCATGGGACAGGGAATTCACCCCTCCACTTT. It yields the protein CASTHGTGNSPLHF.

This clone has only one observation. The chain carries TRBV5-1 and TRBJ2-5; D may be TRBD1 (6 bases). This CDR3 region has 14 residues. CDR1 SGHRS and CDR2 YFSETQ come from the germline V gene. Trimming took off 4 bases at V and 5 bases at J, with 15 bases between the two ends. For the CDR3, the DNA is TGCGCCAGCAGCCTACAGGGCATCGAGGAGACCCAGTACTTC. Encoded protein: CASSLQGIEETQYF. The entire variable domain, with the rest obtained from reference TRBV5-1 and TRBJ2-5, is as follows: KAGVTQTPRYLIKTRGQQVTLSCSPISGHRSVSWYQQTPGQGLQFLFEYFSETQRNKGNFPGRFSGRQFSNSRSEMNVSTLELGDSALYLCASSLQGIEETQYFGPGTRLLVL.

J is TRBJ2-1 and V is TRBV11-2; TRBD2 aligns across 8 bases. In germline, CDR1 is SGHAT, CDR2 FQNNGV. The J segment lost 2 bases and the V segment lost 4 bases, leaving 7 bases of the junction unmatched. The CDR3 extends over 16 amino acids. The CDR3 DNA reads as TGTGCCAGCAGCTCCGCGGGACTAGTACCCTACAATGAGCAGTTCTTC. Its protein is CASSSAGLVPYNEQFF.